These 30 T cell receptor beta chains originate from one sample sequenced in a study of cytomegalovirus exposure and HLA in healthy donors. Assay: immunoSEQ multiplex PCR; the TCRdb copy retains only in-frame clones and omits some. The top ten clones hold about 2.7% of a sample with about 220,000 clones, 88% of them seen once. What was sequenced was PBMCs. The receptors stem from a young woman in good health and CMV-seronegative.

The genes are TRBV4-1 and TRBJ1-1; 7 nucleotides match TRBD1. The CDR3 contains 15 residues. With V trimmed by 4 bases and J by 4 bases, 9 bases remained unmatched. The germline gives CDR1 MGHRA, CDR2 YSYEKL. CDR3 DNA: TGCGCCAGCAGCCCTTTAATGGGACAGCGCACTGAAGCTTTCTTT. Its protein product is CASSPLMGQRTEAFF.

The chain has TRBV19 and TRBJ2-3; D is uncertain. The CDR3 has 15 residues. V shed 4 bases and J shed 2 bases, with 13 bases lying between them. Looked up from germline, CDR1 is LNHDA and CDR2 is SQIVND (reference sequence). CDR3: CASSTDGDYTDTQYF. The CDR3 DNA is TGTGCCAGTAGTACAGACGGAGATTACACAGATACGCAGTATTTT.

This clone was detected only once. This rearrangement joins TRBV9 to TRBJ2-7, with TRBD1 matching over 7 bases. Germline assignment: CDR1 SGDLS and CDR2 YYNGEE. The CDR3 sequence is 15 residues long. V lost 0 bases, J lost 1 base, and 4 bases stayed unmatched. CDR3: CASSVGQGPSYEQYF. The CDR3 bases are TGTGCCAGCAGCGTAGGACAGGGCCCATCCTACGAGCAGTACTTC.

The V call is TRBV2, the J call TRBJ2-7; TRBD2 matches 12 bases. The CDR3 runs to 16 residues. V lost 8 bases to trimming and J lost 4 bases; unmatched junction nucleotides: 12. Germline V gives CDR1 SNHLY, CDR2 FYNNEI. CDR3: CASGPTTSGRKYEQYF. DNA for the CDR3: TGTGCCAGCGGGCCGACTACTAGCGGGAGGAAATACGAGCAGTACTTC.

This clone was seen only once. The chain links TRBV4-2 to TRBJ2-4, with D perhaps matching TRBD1 (6 bases). The CDR3 has 15 amino acids. V was pared by 0 bases and J by 7 bases, with 13 bases between. In germline, CDR1 is LGHNA, CDR2 YNFKEQ. The DNA for the CDR3 is TGTGCCAGCAGCCAAGAGGGGCAGAGGGGGAACATTCAGTACTTC. Translation gives CASSQEGQRGNIQYF.

The chain uses TRBV5-1 and TRBJ2-2; 11 positions match TRBD2. Unmatched junction bases numbered 9, after V lost 4 bases and J lost 1 base. CDR3 length: 18 amino acids. In germline, CDR1 is SGHRS, CDR2 YFSETQ. The CDR3 nucleotides read TGCGCCAGCAGCGGAGCTAGCGGGAGGTTACTGAACACCGGGGAGCTGTTTTTT. It translates to CASSGASGRLLNTGELFF.

J is TRBJ2-1 and V is TRBV2; a weak D match, TRBD1 (6 bases). CDR1 and CDR2 (germline): SNHLY, FYNNEI. CDR3 size: 17 residues. V shed 3 bases and J shed 9 bases, with 24 bases lying between them. CDR3 sequence reads: CASSDSSVTAVGGEQFF. The CDR3 DNA reads as TGTGCCAGCAGTGATTCGTCAGTTACCGCGGTAGGGGGTGAGCAGTTCTTC. The variable domain in full, with the rest retrieved from reference TRBV2 and TRBJ2-1, is EPEVTQTPSHQVTQMGQEVILRCVPISNHLYFYWYRQILGQKVEFLVSFYNNEISEKSEIFDDQFSVERPDGSNFTLKIRSTKLEDSAMYFCASSDSSVTAVGGEQFFGPGTRLTVL.

The genes are TRBV7-9 and TRBJ2-5, with a tentative D call TRBD1 (6 bases). CDR3 length: 15 residues. CDR1 and CDR2 from the germline V gene are SEHNR and FQNEAQ (reference sequence). The V end lost 4 bases, the J end lost 4 bases, and 16 bases lay between the germline ends. CDR3 DNA: TGTGCCAGCAGCTCCAGGGGCTCAGTAGGAGAGACCCAGTACTTC. Translated, it gives CASSSRGSVGETQYF.

V gene TRBV14 combines with J gene TRBJ1-1; D may be TRBD1 (6 bases). Per the germline V gene, CDR1 is SGHDN and CDR2 is FVKESK. The V end lost 0 bases, the J end lost 11 bases, and 13 bases lay between the germline ends. The CDR3 runs 13 residues. Written as DNA, the CDR3 is TGTGCCAGCAGCCAAGATCGGGGGGCGGTGGCTTTCTTT. Translation gives CASSQDRGAVAFF.

The chain links TRBV30 to TRBJ2-7; perhaps TRBD2 as D (6 bases). The CDR3 covers 12 residues. Germline V gene data show CDR1 as GTSNPN and CDR2 as SVGIG (reference sequence). V gave up 8 bases and J gave up 2 bases, with 13 bases separating them. For the CDR3, the DNA is TGTGCCGTCACATGGGGGGCCTACGAGCAGTACTTC. It specifies CAVTWGAYEQYF.

The chain joins TRBV10-2 to TRBJ1-1, with D maybe TRBD1 (5 bases). V was pared by 6 bases and J by 1 base, with 12 bases between. This CDR3 is 14 amino acids long. Germline CDR1 and CDR2: WSHSY and SAAADI. The CDR3 is CASRLTVANTEAFF. CDR3 nucleotide sequence: TGCGCCAGCAGACTGACAGTAGCGAACACTGAAGCTTTCTTT.

The chain combines TRBV5-4 with TRBJ2-7; 8 nucleotides line up with TRBD2. V lost 4 bases to trimming and J lost 6 bases; unmatched junction nucleotides: 15. This CDR3 spans 16 amino acids. CDR1 and CDR2 from the germline V gene are SGHNT and YYREEE (reference sequence). CDR3 residues: CASSPGREPTVGEQYF. CDR3 DNA: TGTGCCAGCAGCCCCGGGAGGGAGCCCACGGTCGGCGAGCAGTACTTC.

This clone came up once. The CDR3 bases are TGCAGCGTTGAGTGGCGGGAGGGCTTATACGAGCAGTACTTC. It yields the protein CSVEWREGLYEQYF. This chain links TRBV29-1 with TRBJ2-7; TRBD2 agrees at 9 bases. The germline CDR1 and CDR2 sequences are SQVTM and ANQGSEA. This CDR3 comprises 14 residues. V gave up 3 bases and J gave up 4 bases; unmatched junction bases: 7.

The table lists this clone with a few counts. CDR3 residues: CASSLSAGGAYEQYF. CDR3 nucleotides: TGTGCCAGCAGCTTGTCGGCGGGAGGGGCCTACGAGCAGTACTTC. The chain combines TRBV5-4 with TRBJ2-7, with 9 bases aligning to TRBD2. Germline-derived CDR1 and CDR2 are SGHNT and YYREEE (reference sequence). J lost 2 bases, V lost 1 base, and 4 bases had no gene match. This CDR3 is built from 15 residues. The complete variable domain, with remaining parts taken from reference TRBV5-4 and TRBJ2-7, reads ETGVTQSPTHLIKTRGQQVTLRCSSQSGHNTVSWYQQALGQGPQFIFQYYREEENGRGNFPPRFSGLQFPNYSSELNVNALELDDSALYLCASSLSAGGAYEQYFGPGTRLTVT.

The chain uses TRBV6-6 and TRBJ1-1; the D is unclear. The germline gives CDR1 MNHNY, CDR2 SVGAGI (reference sequence). The CDR3 runs to 14 residues. Trimming took off 5 bases at V and 2 bases at J, with 12 bases between the two ends. The CDR3 region has the DNA TGTGCCAGCAGTACAGCGGGAGCCAACACTGAAGCTTTCTTT. It yields the protein CASSTAGANTEAFF.

The chain links TRBV18 to TRBJ1-1, with 9 bases identical to TRBD1. This CDR3 has 18 amino acids. Germline-derived CDR1 and CDR2 are KGHSH and LQKENI. J was trimmed by 3 bases and V by 2 bases; bases with no gene match: 13. The CDR3 sequence is CASSPTLSRDRDHTEAFF. The CDR3 DNA reads TGTGCCAGCTCACCAACCTTGTCCCGGGACAGGGATCACACTGAAGCTTTCTTT.

This clone came up once. The V gene is TRBV5-1, the J gene TRBJ2-5; 10 bases fit TRBD2. The CDR3 length is 16 residues. Germline-derived CDR1 and CDR2 are SGHRS and YFSETQ. The V segment lost 0 bases and the J segment 1 base; nucleotides outside the gene matches: 3. The chain's CDR3 is CASSLALAGAQETQYF. Here the CDR3 DNA reads TGCGCCAGCAGCTTGGCGCTAGCGGGAGCCCAAGAGACCCAGTACTTC.

The chain employs TRBV27 and TRBJ2-7, with 8 positions matching TRBD1. Per the germline V gene, CDR1 is MNHEY and CDR2 is SMNVEV (reference sequence). V dropped 10 bases and J dropped 0; count of bases not matched to a gene: 20. This CDR3 is built from 18 residues. The CDR3 DNA sequence: TGTGCCACCCGAGTCCGGCTCGGTACAGGGGGACACTCCTACGAGCAGTACTTC. It translates to CATRVRLGTGGHSYEQYF.

The chain recombines TRBV21-1 with TRBJ2-2; the table's TRBD2 call for D was not verified on the DNA. TRBV21-1 constitutes a pseudogene. CDR3 length equals 19 residues. As DNA, the CDR3 is TGTGCCAGCACCAGCCACCGACTAGCGGGAGGACCGGACACCGGGGAGCTGTTTTTT. Amino acid sequence: CASTSHRLAGGPDTGELFF.

The chain employs TRBV10-3 and TRBJ2-7; maybe TRBD2 (7 bases). V lost 3 bases and J lost 3, with 18 bases in between. Germline assignment: CDR1 ENHRY and CDR2 SYGVKD. The CDR3 runs 16 residues. The CDR3 spells CAISDPQGGAIYEQYF. DNA for the CDR3: TGTGCCATCAGTGACCCCCAAGGGGGGGCGATCTACGAGCAGTACTTC.

The chain couples TRBV5-1 to TRBJ2-1; 10 bases are shared with TRBD1. Trimming at V came to 2 bases and at J to 4 bases, leaving 3 bases not matched to a gene. The CDR3 has 15 amino acids. Germline CDR1 reads SGHRS; CDR2 reads YFSETQ. The DNA for the CDR3 is TGCGCCAGCAGCTTAGGGGACAGGGGTTACAATGAGCAGTTCTTC. This codes for CASSLGDRGYNEQFF.

This clone was detected only a few times. The CDR3 bases are TGTGCCGGGGGGGGGCAGGGGATTCAAAAGGATGGCTACACCTTC. This translates into CAGGGQGIQKDGYTF. The chain combines TRBV7-9 with TRBJ1-2, with D perhaps matching TRBD1 (6 bases). This CDR3 contains 15 residues. Germline lookup yields CDR1 SEHNR and CDR2 FQNEAQ (reference sequence). The V and J ends lost 11 bases and 6 bases respectively, with 25 bases between them.

The chain recombines TRBV6-5 with TRBJ1-2; D call uncertain. This CDR3 region has 15 residues. Germline values: CDR1 MNHEY, CDR2 SVGAGI. V was cut by 1 base and J by 4 bases, with 13 bases left in between. Written as DNA, the CDR3 is TGTGCCAGCAGTTACTTCCCCGGGATCGGCTATGGCTACACCTTC. Translation gives CASSYFPGIGYGYTF.

The rearrangement uses TRBV28 and TRBJ2-5; D might be TRBD1 (5 bases). This CDR3 contains 13 residues. V was trimmed by 3 bases and J by 2 bases, leaving 7 bases between them. Looked up from germline, CDR1 is MDHEN and CDR2 is SYDVKM. CDR3: CASSFTGQETQYF. DNA for the CDR3: TGTGCCAGCAGTTTCACAGGTCAAGAGACCCAGTACTTC.

The chain combines TRBV27 with TRBJ2-7; TRBD1 aligns across 7 bases. Trimming took 6 bases from V and 4 from J; bases not matched to a gene: 12. Germline CDR1 is MNHEY and CDR2 is SMNVEV (reference sequence). This CDR3 has 15 amino acids. The CDR3 sequence: CASSRTGRSLYEQYF. Here the CDR3 DNA reads TGTGCCAGCAGCCGGACAGGTCGCTCCCTTTACGAGCAGTACTTC.

This sequence joins TRBV18 and TRBJ2-6, with D perhaps TRBD2 (5 bases). Germline CDR1 and CDR2: KGHSH and LQKENI. The CDR3 has 16 residues. V was shortened by 4 bases and J by 4 bases, with 14 bases between the two germline ends. This chain's CDR3 is CASSQRSGIGANVLTF. Written as DNA, the CDR3 is TGTGCCAGCTCACAAAGGTCGGGGATCGGGGCCAACGTCCTGACTTTC.

The genes are TRBV19 and TRBJ1-5, with 8 bases identical to TRBD1. The CDR3 has 16 residues. CDR1 is LNHDA, CDR2 SQIVND, per germline (reference sequence). Trimming cost V 4 bases and J 8 bases; bases outside gene matches: 13. In nucleotides, the CDR3 is TGTGCCAGTAGTAGGCAGGGGGCCTCCCCTGGGGAGCCCCAGCATTTT. Translated: CASSRQGASPGEPQHF.

The chain couples TRBV29-1 to TRBJ2-4, with a weak D call TRBD2 (6 bases). CDR1 SQVTM and CDR2 ANQGSEA come from the germline V gene. The length of the CDR3 is 14 residues. Between the trimmed V and J ends, which lost 7 bases and 0 bases, there was a span of 13 bases. The CDR3 protein is CSAIGGVAKNIQYF. CDR3 nucleotides: TGCAGCGCCATCGGAGGGGTAGCCAAAAACATTCAGTACTTC.

The J gene is TRBJ2-7, the V gene TRBV5-5; 9 nucleotides line up with TRBD1. V was pared by 4 bases and J by 1 base, with 9 bases of the junction left unmatched. CDR3 length equals 16 residues. The germline gives CDR1 SGHKS, CDR2 YYEKEE (reference sequence). The CDR3 nucleotides are TGTGCCAGCAGCCGCAACCCCGGACAGGGGTCCTACGAGCAGTACTTC. Its protein product is CASSRNPGQGSYEQYF.

This clone came up once. The chain combines TRBV27 with TRBJ1-2, with TRBD1 as a possible D gene (6 bases). The germline CDR1 and CDR2 sequences are MNHEY and SMNVEV (reference sequence). Trimming cost V 0 bases and J 5 bases, with 10 bases left between them. CDR3 length: 14 amino acids. CDR3 region: CASSLSKGGYGYTF. CDR3 bases: TGTGCCAGCAGTTTATCTAAAGGGGGTTATGGCTACACCTTC.